This entry features one T cell receptor beta chain sequence. Purities in excess of 95% were seen in all sorted populations. The V end was cut by 1 base, the J end by 4 bases, with 13 bases between. The V gene's germline CDR1 is GTSNPN and CDR2 SVGIG (reference sequence). The CDR3 length is 14 residues. Expressed TCRB transcripts were sequenced, since all the RNA that had been isolated was reverse transcribed. The protocol was immunoSEQ multiplex PCR, while the TCRdb copy is restricted to in-frame clones and leaves out a portion. The sample yields fewer than 500,000 clones, about 14% seen once. The source of the sample is a study of beta chain features in type 1 diabetes.

This TCR came from a man aged 30-40 years in good health. The sequencing sample was made of naive CD4+ T cells from blood. J is TRBJ1-2 and V is TRBV30; possible D gene TRBD1, 6 bases. CDR3 region: CAWSAGARTYGYTF. The CDR3 nucleotides are TGTGCCTGGAGTGCGGGGGCACGGACCTATGGCTACACCTTC.